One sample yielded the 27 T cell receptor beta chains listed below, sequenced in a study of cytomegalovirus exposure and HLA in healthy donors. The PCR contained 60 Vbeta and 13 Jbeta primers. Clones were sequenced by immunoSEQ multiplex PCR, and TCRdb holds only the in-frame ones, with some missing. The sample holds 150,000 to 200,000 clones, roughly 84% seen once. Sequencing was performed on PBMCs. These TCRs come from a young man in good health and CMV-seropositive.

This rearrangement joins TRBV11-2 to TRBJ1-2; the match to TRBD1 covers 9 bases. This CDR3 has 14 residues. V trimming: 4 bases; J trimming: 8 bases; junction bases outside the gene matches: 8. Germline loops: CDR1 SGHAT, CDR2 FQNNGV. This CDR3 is CASSSPGTGLGYTF. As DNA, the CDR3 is TGTGCCAGCAGCTCCCCCGGGACAGGGTTGGGCTACACCTTC.

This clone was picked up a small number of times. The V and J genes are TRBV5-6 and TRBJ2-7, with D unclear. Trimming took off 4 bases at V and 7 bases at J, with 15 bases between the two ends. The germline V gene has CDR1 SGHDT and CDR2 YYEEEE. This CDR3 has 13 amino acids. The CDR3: CASSRVGPEEQYF. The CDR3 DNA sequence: TGTGCCAGCAGCCGGGTTGGTCCGGAGGAGCAGTACTTC. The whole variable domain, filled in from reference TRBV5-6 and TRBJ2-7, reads DAGVTQSPTHLIKTRGQQVTLRCSPKSGHDTVSWYQQALGQGPQFIFQYYEEEERQRGNFPDRFSGHQFPNYSSELNVNALLLGDSALYLCASSRVGPEEQYFGPGTRLTVT.

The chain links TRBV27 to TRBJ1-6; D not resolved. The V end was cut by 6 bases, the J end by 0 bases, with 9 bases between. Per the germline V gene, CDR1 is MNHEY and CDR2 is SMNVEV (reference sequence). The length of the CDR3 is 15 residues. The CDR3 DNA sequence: TGTGCCAGCAGCGAGGAGAGCTCCTATAATTCACCCCTCCACTTT. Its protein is CASSEESSYNSPLHF.

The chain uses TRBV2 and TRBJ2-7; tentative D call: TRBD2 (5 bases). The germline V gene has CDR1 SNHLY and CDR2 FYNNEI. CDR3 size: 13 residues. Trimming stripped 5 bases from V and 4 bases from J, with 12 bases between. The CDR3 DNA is TGTGCCAGCAGTCTCGGGGTTGGGTACGAGCAGTACTTC. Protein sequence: CASSLGVGYEQYF.

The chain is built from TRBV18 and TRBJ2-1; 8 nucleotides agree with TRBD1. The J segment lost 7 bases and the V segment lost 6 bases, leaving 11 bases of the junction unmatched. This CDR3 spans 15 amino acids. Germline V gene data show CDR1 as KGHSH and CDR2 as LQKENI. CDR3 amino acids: CASSTGQGKLNEQFF. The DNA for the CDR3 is TGTGCCAGCTCGACTGGACAGGGTAAATTGAATGAGCAGTTCTTC.

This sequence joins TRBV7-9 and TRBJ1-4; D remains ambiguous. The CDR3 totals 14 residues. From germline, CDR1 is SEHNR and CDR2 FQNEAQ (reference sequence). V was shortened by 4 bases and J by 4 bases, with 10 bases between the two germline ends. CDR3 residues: CASSSSGINEKLFF. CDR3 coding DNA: TGTGCCAGCAGCTCATCGGGGATTAATGAAAAACTGTTTTTT.

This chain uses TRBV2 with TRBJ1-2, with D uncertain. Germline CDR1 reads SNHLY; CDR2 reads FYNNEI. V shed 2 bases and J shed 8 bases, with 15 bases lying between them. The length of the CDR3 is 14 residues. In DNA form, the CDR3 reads TGTGCCAGCAGTGAAAACCTACCGGGAGTGGGCTACACCTTC. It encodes CASSENLPGVGYTF. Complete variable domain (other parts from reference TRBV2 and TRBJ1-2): EPEVTQTPSHQVTQMGQEVILRCVPISNHLYFYWYRQILGQKVEFLVSFYNNEISEKSEIFDDQFSVERPDGSNFTLKIRSTKLEDSAMYFCASSENLPGVGYTFGSGTRLTVV.

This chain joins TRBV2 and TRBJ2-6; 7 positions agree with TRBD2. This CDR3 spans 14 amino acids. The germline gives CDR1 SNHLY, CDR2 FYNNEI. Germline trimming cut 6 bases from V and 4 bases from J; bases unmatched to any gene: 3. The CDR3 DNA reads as TGTGCCAGCAGGAGCGGGGTCGGGGCCAACGTCCTGACTTTC. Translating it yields CASRSGVGANVLTF.

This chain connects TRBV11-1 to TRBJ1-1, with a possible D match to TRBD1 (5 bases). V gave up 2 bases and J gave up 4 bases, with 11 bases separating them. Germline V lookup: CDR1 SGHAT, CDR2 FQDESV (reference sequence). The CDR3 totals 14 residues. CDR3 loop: CASSLQGSATEAFF. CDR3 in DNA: TGTGCCAGCAGCTTACAGGGCTCGGCCACTGAAGCTTTCTTT.

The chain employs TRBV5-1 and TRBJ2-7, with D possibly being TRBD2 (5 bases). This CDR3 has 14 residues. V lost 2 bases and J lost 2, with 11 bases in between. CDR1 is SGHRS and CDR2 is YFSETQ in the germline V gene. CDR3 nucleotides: TGCGCCAGCAGCTTAGGGAGCGGTCCCTACGAGCAGTACTTC. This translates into CASSLGSGPYEQYF.

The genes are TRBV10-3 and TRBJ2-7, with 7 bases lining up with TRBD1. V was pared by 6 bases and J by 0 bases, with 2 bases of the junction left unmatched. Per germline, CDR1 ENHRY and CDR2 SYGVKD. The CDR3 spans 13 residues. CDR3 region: CAIRGDSSYEQYF. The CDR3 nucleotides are TGTGCCATCAGGGGGGACAGCTCCTACGAGCAGTACTTC.

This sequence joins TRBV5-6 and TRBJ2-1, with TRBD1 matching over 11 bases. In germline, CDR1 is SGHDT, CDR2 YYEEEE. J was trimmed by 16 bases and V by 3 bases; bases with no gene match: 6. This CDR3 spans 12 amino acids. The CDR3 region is CASSSGTGGKFF. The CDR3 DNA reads TGTGCCAGCAGCTCAGGGACAGGGGGTAAATTCTTC.

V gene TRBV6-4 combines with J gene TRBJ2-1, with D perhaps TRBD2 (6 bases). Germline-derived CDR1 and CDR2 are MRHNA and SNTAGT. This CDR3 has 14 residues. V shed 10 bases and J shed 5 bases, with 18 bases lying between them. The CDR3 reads CATGTGTDNNEQFF. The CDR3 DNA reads TGTGCCACCGGAACCGGGACTGACAACAATGAGCAGTTCTTC.

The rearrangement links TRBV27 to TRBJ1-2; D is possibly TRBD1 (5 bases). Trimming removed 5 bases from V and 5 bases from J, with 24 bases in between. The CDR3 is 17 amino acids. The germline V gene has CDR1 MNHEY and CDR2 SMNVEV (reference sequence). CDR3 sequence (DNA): TGTGCCAGCAGTAGTCGGGGGACGTACCTTTGGGAGTATGGCTACACCTTC. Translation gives CASSSRGTYLWEYGYTF.

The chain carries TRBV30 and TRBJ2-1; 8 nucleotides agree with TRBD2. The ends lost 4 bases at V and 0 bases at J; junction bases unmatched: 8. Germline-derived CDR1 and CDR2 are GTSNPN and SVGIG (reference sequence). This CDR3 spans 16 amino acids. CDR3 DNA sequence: TGTGCCTGGACTCCCTTGACTAGCGCCTCCTACAATGAGCAGTTCTTC. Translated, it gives CAWTPLTSASYNEQFF.

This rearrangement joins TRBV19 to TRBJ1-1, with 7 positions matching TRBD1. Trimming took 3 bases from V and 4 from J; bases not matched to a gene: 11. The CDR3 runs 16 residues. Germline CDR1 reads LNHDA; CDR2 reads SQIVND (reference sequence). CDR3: CASSIKGQGVSTEAFF. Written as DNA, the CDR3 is TGTGCCAGTAGTATCAAGGGCCAGGGGGTTAGCACTGAAGCTTTCTTT.

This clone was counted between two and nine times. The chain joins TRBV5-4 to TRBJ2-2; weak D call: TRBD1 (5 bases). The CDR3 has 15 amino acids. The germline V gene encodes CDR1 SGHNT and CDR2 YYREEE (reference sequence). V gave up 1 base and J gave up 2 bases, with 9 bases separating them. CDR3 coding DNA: TGTGCCAGCAGCTTGCCCAGGGCCAACACCGGGGAGCTGTTTTTT. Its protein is CASSLPRANTGELFF.

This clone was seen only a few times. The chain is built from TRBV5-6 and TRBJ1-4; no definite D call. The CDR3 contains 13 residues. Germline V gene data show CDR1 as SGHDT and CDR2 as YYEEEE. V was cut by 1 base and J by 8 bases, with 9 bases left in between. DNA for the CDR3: TGTGCCAGCAGCTTGAAGGCGGGGGAAAAACTGTTTTTT. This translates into CASSLKAGEKLFF.

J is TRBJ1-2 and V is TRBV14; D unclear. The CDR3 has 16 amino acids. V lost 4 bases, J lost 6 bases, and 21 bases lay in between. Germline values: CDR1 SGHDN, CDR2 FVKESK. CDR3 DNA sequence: TGTGCCAGCAGCCCCGAAGCTGTTCCCGTCTTGGATGGCTACACCTTC. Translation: CASSPEAVPVLDGYTF.

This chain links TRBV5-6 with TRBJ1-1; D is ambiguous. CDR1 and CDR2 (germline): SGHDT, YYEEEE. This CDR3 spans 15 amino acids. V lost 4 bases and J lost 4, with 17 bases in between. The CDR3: CASSPGAGLVTEAFF. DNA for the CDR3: TGTGCCAGCAGCCCCGGAGCTGGCCTGGTCACTGAAGCTTTCTTT.

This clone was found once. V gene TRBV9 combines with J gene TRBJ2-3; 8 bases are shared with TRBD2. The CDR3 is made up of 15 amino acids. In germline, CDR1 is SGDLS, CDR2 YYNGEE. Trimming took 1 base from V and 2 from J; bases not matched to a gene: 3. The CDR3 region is CASSVSGGATDTQYF. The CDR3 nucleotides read TGTGCCAGCAGCGTAAGCGGGGGAGCCACAGATACGCAGTATTTT.

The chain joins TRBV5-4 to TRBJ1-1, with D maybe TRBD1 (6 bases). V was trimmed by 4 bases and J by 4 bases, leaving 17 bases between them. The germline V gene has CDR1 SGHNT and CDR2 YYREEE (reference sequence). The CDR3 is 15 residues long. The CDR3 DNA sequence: TGTGCCAGCAGCCCCGGGGGGGCCAGGGGCACTGAAGCTTTCTTT. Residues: CASSPGGARGTEAFF.

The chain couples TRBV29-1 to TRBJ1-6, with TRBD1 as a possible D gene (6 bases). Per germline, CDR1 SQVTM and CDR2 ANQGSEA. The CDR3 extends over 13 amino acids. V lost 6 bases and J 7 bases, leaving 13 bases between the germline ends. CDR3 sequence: CSVTTGLNSPLHF. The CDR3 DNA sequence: TGCAGCGTGACGACAGGCTTAAATTCACCCCTCCACTTT.

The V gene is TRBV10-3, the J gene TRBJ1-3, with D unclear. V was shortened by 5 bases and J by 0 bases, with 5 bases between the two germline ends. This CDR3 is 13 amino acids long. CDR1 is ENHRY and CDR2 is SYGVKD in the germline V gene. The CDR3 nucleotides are TGTGCCATCAGTTCTAGCTCTGGAAACACCATATATTTT. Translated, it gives CAISSSSGNTIYF.

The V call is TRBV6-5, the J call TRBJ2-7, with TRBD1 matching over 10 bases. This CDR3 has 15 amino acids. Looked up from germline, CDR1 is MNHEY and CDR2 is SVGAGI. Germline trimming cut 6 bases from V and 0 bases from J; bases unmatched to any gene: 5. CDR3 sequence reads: CASSRGTGDSYEQYF. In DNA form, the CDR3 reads TGTGCCAGCAGCAGAGGGACAGGGGACTCCTACGAGCAGTACTTC.

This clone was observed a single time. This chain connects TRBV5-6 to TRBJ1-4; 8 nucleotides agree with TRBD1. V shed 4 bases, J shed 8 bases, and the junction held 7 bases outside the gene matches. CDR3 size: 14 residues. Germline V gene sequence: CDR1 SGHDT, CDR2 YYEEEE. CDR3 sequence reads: CASSTRDRREKLFF. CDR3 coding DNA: TGTGCCAGCAGCACCCGGGACAGGAGGGAAAAACTGTTTTTT.

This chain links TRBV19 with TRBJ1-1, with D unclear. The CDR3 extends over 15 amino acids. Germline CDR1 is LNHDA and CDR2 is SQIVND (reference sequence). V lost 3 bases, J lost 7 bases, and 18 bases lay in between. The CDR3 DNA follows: TGTGCCAGTAGTATGGGTATAGGGAGACTAAGTGAAGCTTTCTTT. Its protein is CASSMGIGRLSEAFF. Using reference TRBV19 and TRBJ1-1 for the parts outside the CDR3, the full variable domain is DGGITQSPKYLFRKEGQNVTLSCEQNLNHDAMYWYRQDPGQGLRLIYYSQIVNDFQKGDIAEGYSVSREKKESFPLTVTSAQKNPTAFYLCASSMGIGRLSEAFFGQGTRLTVV.